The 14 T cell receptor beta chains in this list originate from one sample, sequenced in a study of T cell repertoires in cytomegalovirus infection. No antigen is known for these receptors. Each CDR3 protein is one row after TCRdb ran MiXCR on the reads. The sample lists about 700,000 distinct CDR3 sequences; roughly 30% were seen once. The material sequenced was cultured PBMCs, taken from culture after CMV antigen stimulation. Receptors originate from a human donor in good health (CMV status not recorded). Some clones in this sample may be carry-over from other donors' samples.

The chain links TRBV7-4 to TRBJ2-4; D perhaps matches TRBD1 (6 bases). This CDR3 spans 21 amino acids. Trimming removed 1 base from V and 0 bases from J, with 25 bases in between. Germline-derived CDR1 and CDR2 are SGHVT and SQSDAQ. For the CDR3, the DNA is TGTGCCAGCAGCTTAGAATCTTGGGGCTCGCAGGGGATAGTAGCCAAAAACATTCAGTACTTC. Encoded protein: CASSLESWGSQGIVAKNIQYF.

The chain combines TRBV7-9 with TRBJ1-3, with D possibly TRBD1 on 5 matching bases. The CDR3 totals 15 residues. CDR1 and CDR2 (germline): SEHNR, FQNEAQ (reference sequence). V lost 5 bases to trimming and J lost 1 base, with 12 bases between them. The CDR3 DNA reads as TGTGCCAGCAGCCTTCAGGGAACTTCTGGAAACACCATATATTTT. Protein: CASSLQGTSGNTIYF.

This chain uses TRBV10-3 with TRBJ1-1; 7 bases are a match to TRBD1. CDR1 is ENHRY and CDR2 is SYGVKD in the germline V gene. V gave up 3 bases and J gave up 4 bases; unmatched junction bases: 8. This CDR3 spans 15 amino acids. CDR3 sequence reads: CAISEIRGAVTEAFF. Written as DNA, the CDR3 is TGTGCCATCAGTGAAATCAGGGGGGCGGTCACTGAAGCTTTCTTT.

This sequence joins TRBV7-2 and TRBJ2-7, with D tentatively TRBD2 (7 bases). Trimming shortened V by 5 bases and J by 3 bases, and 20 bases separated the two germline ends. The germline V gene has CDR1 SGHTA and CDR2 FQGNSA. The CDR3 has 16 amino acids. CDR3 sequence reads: CASSTPPGGRFYEQYF. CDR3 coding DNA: TGTGCCAGCAGCACTCCCCCCGGGGGGCGGTTCTACGAGCAGTACTTC.

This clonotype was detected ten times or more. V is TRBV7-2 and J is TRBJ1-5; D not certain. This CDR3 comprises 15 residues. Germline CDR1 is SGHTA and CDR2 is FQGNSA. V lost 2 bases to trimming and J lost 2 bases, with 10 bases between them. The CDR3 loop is CASSLLGSGNQPQHF. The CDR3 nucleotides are TGTGCCAGCAGCTTATTGGGGTCCGGCAATCAGCCCCAGCATTTT. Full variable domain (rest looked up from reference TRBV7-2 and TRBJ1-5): GAGVSQSPSNKVTEKGKDVELRCDPISGHTALYWYRQSLGQGLEFLIYFQGNSAPDKSGLPSDRFSAERTGGSVSTLTIQRTQQEDSAVYLCASSLLGSGNQPQHFGDGTRLSIL.

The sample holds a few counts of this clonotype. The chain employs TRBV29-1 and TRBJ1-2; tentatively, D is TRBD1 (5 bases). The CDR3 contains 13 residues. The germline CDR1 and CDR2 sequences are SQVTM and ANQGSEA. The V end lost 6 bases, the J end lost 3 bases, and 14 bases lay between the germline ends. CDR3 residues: CSVETGPDYGYTF. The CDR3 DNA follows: TGCAGCGTCGAAACAGGTCCCGACTATGGCTACACCTTC. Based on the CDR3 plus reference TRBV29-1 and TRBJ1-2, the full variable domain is SAVISQKPSRDICQRGTSLTIQCQVDSQVTMMFWYRQQPGQSLTLIATANQGSEATYESGFVIDKFPISRPNLTFSTLTVSNMSPEDSSIYLCSVETGPDYGYTFGSGTRLTVV.

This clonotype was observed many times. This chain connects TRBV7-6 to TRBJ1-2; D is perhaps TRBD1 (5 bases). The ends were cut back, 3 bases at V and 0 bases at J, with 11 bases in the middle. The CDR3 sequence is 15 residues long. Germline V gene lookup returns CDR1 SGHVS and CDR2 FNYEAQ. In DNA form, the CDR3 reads TGTGCCAGCAGCTTTGGGACCCCTACTAACTATGGCTACACCTTC. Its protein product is CASSFGTPTNYGYTF. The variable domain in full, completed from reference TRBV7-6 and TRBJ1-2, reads GAGVSQSPRYKVTKRGQDVALRCDPISGHVSLYWYRQALGQGPEFLTYFNYEAQQDKSGLPNDRFSAERPEGSISTLTIQRTEQRDSAMYRCASSFGTPTNYGYTFGSGTRLTVV.

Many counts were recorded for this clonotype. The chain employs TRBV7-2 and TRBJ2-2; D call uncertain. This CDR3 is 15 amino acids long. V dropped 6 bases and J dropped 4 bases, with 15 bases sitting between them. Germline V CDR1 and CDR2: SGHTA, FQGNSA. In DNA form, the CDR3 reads TGTGCCAGCAGTCCACAAAGCATGAGCACCGGGGAGCTGTTTTTT. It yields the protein CASSPQSMSTGELFF.

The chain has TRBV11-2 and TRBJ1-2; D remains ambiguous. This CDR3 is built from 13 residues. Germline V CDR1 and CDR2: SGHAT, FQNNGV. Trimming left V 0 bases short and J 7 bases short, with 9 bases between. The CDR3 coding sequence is TGTGCCAGCAGCTTAGAAGATTTTCTTGGCTACACCTTC. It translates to CASSLEDFLGYTF.

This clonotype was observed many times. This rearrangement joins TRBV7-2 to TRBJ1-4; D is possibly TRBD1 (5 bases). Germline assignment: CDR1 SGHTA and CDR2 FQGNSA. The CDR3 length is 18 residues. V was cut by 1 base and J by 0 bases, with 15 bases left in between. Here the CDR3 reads CASSLDPHDSATNEKLFF. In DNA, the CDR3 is TGTGCCAGCAGCTTAGATCCCCACGACAGTGCAACTAATGAAAAACTGTTTTTT.

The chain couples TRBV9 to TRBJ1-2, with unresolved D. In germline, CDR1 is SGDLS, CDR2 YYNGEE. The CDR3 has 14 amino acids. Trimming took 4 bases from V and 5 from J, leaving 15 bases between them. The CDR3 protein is CASSPQGGRYGYTF. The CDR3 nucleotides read TGTGCCAGCAGCCCCCAAGGAGGAAGGTATGGCTACACCTTC.

The CDR3 nucleotides are TGTGCCAGCGCGTTGTGGGATGAGCAGTTCTTC. Encoded protein: CASALWDEQFF. The chain is built from TRBV12-3 or TRBV12-4 and TRBJ2-1; D remains unclear. The CDR3 length is 11 residues. V was cut by 8 bases and J by 8 bases, with 10 bases left in between.

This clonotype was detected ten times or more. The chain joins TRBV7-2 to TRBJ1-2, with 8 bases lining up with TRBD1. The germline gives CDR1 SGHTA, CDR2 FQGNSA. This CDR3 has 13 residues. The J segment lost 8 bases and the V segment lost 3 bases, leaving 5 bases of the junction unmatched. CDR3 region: CASSFGQGEGYTF. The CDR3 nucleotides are TGTGCCAGCAGCTTCGGACAGGGTGAGGGCTACACCTTC.

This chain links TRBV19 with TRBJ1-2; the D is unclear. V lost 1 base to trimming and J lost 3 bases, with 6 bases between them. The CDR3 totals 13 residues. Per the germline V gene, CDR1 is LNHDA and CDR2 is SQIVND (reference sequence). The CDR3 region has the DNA TGTGCCAGTAGTATAGGGGCACACTATGGCTACACCTTC. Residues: CASSIGAHYGYTF.